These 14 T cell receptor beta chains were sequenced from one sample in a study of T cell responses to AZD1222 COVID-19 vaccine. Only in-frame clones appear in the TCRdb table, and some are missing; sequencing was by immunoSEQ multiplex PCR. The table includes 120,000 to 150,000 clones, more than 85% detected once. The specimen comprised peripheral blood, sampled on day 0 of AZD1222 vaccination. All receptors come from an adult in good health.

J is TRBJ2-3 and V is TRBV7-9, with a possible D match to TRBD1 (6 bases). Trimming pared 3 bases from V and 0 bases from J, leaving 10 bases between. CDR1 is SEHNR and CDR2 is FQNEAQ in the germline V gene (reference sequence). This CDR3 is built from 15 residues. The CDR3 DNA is TGTGCCAGCAGCTTCTGGACAGCTAGCACAGATACGCAGTATTTT. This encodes CASSFWTASTDTQYF.

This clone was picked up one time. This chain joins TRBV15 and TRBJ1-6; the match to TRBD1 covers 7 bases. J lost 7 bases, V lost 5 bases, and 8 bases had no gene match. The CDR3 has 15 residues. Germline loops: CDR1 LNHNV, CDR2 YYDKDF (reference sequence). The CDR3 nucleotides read TGTGCCACCAGCCGTCCGGGACAGAAAAATTCACCCCTCCACTTT. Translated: CATSRPGQKNSPLHF.

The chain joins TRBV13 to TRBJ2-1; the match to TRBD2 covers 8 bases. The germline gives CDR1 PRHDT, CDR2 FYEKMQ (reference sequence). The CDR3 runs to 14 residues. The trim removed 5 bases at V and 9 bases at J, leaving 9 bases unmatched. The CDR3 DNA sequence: TGTGCCAGCAGCCCCCAAAGCGGGGGTACTGAGCAGTTCTTC. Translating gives CASSPQSGGTEQFF.

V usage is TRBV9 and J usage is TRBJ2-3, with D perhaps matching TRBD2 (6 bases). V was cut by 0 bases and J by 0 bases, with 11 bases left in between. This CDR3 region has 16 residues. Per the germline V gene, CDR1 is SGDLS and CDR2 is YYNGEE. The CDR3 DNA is TGTGCCAGCAGCGTAGGTAGCGGATCTAGCACAGATACGCAGTATTTT. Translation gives CASSVGSGSSTDTQYF.

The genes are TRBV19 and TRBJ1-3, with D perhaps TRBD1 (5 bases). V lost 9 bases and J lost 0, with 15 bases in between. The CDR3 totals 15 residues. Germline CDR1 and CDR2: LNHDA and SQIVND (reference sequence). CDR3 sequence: CASRVGSNSGNTIYF. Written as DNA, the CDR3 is TGTGCCAGCAGGGTGGGCTCAAACTCTGGAAACACCATATATTTT.

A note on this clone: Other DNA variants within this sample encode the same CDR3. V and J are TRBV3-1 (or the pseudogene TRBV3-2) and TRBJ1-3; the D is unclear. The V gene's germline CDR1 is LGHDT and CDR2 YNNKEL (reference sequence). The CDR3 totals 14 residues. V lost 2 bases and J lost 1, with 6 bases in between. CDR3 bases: TGTGCCAGCAGCCAATCCTTTTCTGGAAACACCATATATTTT. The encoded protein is CASSQSFSGNTIYF.

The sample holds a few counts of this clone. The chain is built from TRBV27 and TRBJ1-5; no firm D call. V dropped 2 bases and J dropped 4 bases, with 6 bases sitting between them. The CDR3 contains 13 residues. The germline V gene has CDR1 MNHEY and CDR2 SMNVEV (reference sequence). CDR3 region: CASSLVTNQPQHF. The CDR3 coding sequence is TGTGCCAGCAGTTTAGTCACTAATCAGCCCCAGCATTTT.

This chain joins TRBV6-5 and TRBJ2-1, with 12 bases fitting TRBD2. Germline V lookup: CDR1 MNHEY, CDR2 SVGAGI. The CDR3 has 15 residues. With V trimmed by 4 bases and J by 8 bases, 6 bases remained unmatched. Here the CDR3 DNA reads TGTGCCAGCAGTTGGCTAGCGGGAGGGTCGTATGAGCAGTTCTTC. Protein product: CASSWLAGGSYEQFF.

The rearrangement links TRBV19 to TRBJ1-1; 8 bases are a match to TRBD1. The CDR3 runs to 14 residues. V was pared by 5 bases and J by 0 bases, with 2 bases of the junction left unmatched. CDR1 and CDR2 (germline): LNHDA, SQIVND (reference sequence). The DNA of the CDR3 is TGTGCCAGTAGTGCAGGGGGCTTGAACACTGAAGCTTTCTTT. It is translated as CASSAGGLNTEAFF.

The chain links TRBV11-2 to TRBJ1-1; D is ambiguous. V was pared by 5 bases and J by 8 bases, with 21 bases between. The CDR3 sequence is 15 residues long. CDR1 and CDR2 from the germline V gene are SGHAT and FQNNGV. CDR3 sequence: CASSPPGRIAPEAFF. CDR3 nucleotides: TGTGCCAGCAGCCCCCCCGGGAGGATAGCCCCAGAAGCTTTCTTT.

For the CDR3, the DNA is TGTGCCAGCAGTTCGGACCCCGGCTCCTACGAGCAGTACTTC. It translates to CASSSDPGSYEQYF. This chain uses TRBV5-4 with TRBJ2-7; D call uncertain. Germline CDR1 is SGHNT and CDR2 is YYREEE (reference sequence). V lost 5 bases, J lost 0 bases, and 12 bases lay in between. The CDR3 has 14 amino acids.

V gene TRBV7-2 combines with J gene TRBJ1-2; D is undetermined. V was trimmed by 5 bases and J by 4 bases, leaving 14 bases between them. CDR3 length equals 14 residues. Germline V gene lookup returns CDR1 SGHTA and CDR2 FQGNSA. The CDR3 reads CASSRTRFGYGYTF. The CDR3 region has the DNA TGTGCCAGCAGCCGGACCCGCTTTGGCTATGGCTACACCTTC.

In nucleotides, the CDR3 is TGTGCCAGCAGTTTAGGACTAGCGGGAGGGACCGTCGGGGAGCTGTTTTTT. It translates to CASSLGLAGGTVGELFF. The chain couples TRBV27 to TRBJ2-2; 15 bases line up with TRBD2. The ends lost 2 bases at V and 7 bases at J; junction bases unmatched: 5. The length of the CDR3 is 17 residues. Germline assignment: CDR1 MNHEY and CDR2 SMNVEV (reference sequence).

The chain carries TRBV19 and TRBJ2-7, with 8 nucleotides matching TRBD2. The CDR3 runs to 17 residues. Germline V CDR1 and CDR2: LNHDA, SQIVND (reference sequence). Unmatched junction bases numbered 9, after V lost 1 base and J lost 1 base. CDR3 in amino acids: CASSIVLREAVSYEQYF. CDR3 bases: TGTGCCAGTAGTATAGTCCTGCGGGAGGCCGTATCCTACGAGCAGTACTTC. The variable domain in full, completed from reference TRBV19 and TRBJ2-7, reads DGGITQSPKYLFRKEGQNVTLSCEQNLNHDAMYWYRQDPGQGLRLIYYSQIVNDFQKGDIAEGYSVSREKKESFPLTVTSAQKNPTAFYLCASSIVLREAVSYEQYFGPGTRLTVT.